A selection of T cell receptor beta chains follows, all from one sample in a study of T cell clones after liver transplantation. The table came from immunoSEQ multiplex PCR; TCRdb's copy has only in-frame clones and leaves some out. The data hold approximately 50,000 clones, with approximately 71% observed a single time. The sample was CD4+ T cells from blood, taken around 54 months after liver transplant. These receptors originate from a human patient who received a liver transplant. Some T cells here may be from the graft donor. CDR3s include the opening cysteine and the closing phenylalanine or tryptophan. Size values are once, few and many counts, or a class for expanded clones, and some rows have none.

size | V | CDR3
NA | TRBV5-1 | CASSLETGMGSGNTIYF
NA | TRBV9 | CASSPGGAKNIQYF
NA | TRBV28 | CASTRTGLVTEAFF
NA | TRBV4-2 | CASSQDGMEGNTIYF
NA | TRBV1 | CTSSLRSLCEKTYGYTF
NA | TRBV10-3 | CAISEGPLAGNYEQYF
NA | TRBV7-9 | CASSWAENTEAFF
NA | TRBV2 | CASSAQGYEQYF
NA | TRBV7-3 | CASSTGAWGMNTEAFF
NA | TRBV18 | CASSLGLAGGDNEQFF
NA | TRBV19 | CASSIGRSISGANVLTF
NA | TRBV7-3 | CASSRGSGYGTDTQYF
NA | TRBV4-1 | CASSQGGRGRGNQPQHF
NA | TRBV5-5 | CASSLTGNTEAFF
NA | TRBV18 | CASSPADGPYGYTF
NA | TRBV6-1 | CASSDGTGGSPLHF
NA | TRBV7-3 | CASSLRDRATEAFF
NA | TRBV13 | CASSPRTGATGDTQYF
NA | TRBV9 | CASSDRGITQYF
NA | TRBV6-4 | CASSQNRDGFYGYTF
few | TRBV19 | CASSMLGYSNQPQHF
NA | TRBV7-2 | CASSDRDRGGYEQYF
NA | TRBV29-1 | CSVWEGPNTGELFF
NA | TRBV6-6 | CASSKKIYEQYF
NA | TRBV2 | CASMGGGDEKLFF
NA | TRBV28 | CASMPQGASEKLFF
NA | TRBV16 | CASGAYNEQFF
NA | TRBV7-8 | CASSMGRILNTGELFF
few | TRBV11-3 | CASSQGWDSYEQYF
few | TRBV29-1 | CSVASEVGGELFF
NA | TRBV30 | CAWSATTLREKLFF
NA | TRBV5-4 | CASSRDIQETQYF
medium-sized | TRBV11-2 | CASSLNPSGPGEQYF
NA | TRBV27 | CASSSQDRGFYGYTF
NA | TRBV6-1 | CASSEGSPGMGEQYF
NA | TRBV6-5 | CASSRTGNTEAFF
NA | TRBV19 | CASSPDSTEAFF
few | TRBV5-1 | CASSSMGYEQYF
NA | TRBV4-1 | CASSHLIGGPQETQYF
NA | TRBV28 | CASSPTSGGYNEQFF
NA | TRBV6-5 | CASSGAGLGETQYF
NA | TRBV7-6 | CASSYTRHEGYNEQFF
many | TRBV18 | CASSTGTVQDSPLHF
NA | TRBV6-6 | CASSYSIPTGVNGYTF
NA | TRBV9 | CASSHGQDPTDTQYF
few | TRBV10-1 | CASSLGSRGFQETQYF
NA | TRBV2 | CASRRTGGNTIYF
few | TRBV27 | CASSLRTGPSLHF
NA | TRBV4-1 | CASRSLPGLAGGNGELFF
NA | TRBV28 | CASSLFRRASVGANVLTF
once | TRBV7-9 | CASSPGRFNNEQFF
few | TRBV7-9 | CASSLGRINTEAFF